Detailed here is one TCR beta chain. The antigen remains unidentified. Positive CCR7 selection of CD45RO-negative cells yielded the naive CD8 cells, and terminally differentiated effector memory CD45RA+ cells were excluded. Donors comprised only Caucasian adults living in Nashville, Tennessee. The sample originates from a study of shared clonotypes between healthy human individuals. Deep-level settings were used for running the assay. The table came from immunoSEQ multiplex PCR; TCRdb's copy has only in-frame clones and leaves some out. Of about 2,100,000 clones detected, just over 90% appear once; the ten largest clones hold around 1.7%. General study results and limits: Generation of non-shared clonotypes was less probable than generation of clonotypes shared by all four donors.

The CDR3 extends over 14 amino acids. Germline lookup yields CDR1 MNHEY and CDR2 SMNVEV (reference sequence). V dropped 2 bases and J dropped 3 bases, with 11 bases sitting between them. The chain has TRBV27 and TRBJ2-7, with TRBD1 as a possible D gene (6 bases). Sequencing input: naive CD8+ T cells from PBMCs. This TCR came from a man aged 18 to 30 in good health. Some clones in this sample may be carry-over from other donors' samples. This CDR3 is CASSLKQGLYEQYF. CDR3 nucleotides: TGTGCCAGCAGTTTAAAACAGGGCCTCTACGAGCAGTACTTC.